The 7 T cell receptor beta chains listed next were all sequenced from one sample in a study of T cells after yellow fever vaccination (dated by TCRdb to between 2017 and 2020). Receptors were amplified or captured by 5' RACE. Instrument on record: Illumina NovaSeq 6000. TCRdb reprocessing: public reads trimmed at Q25 with fastp, clones called with MiXCR, in-frame beta chains kept. Every distinct CDR3 protein forms one entry, paired with its most common genes and DNA. Present in this sample are a few hundred thousand distinct CDR3 sequences, approximately 10% of which were seen just once. Of the sample, over 3% is held by the ten largest clones. The sample's treatment or condition, from its label and the paper: live attenuated yellow fever vaccine strain. The sample in question was CD4+ T cells sorted from PBMCs, obtained 5 days after the yellow fever booster vaccination. These receptors originate from a man aged 18-30 years who received the YFV17D yellow fever vaccine.

This clonotype was counted a few times. This chain uses TRBV20-1 with TRBJ1-5, with D hard to call. This CDR3 contains 13 residues. The V and J ends lost 3 bases and 0 bases respectively, with 6 bases between them. Germline values: CDR1 DFQATT, CDR2 SNEGSKA (reference sequence). The CDR3 DNA reads TGCAGTGCTAGGGGTGTTAGCAATCAGCCCCAGCATTTT. Encoded protein: CSARGVSNQPQHF.

The sample holds many counts of this clonotype. The rearrangement joins TRBV7-9 to TRBJ2-3, with D possibly TRBD2 on 6 matching bases. Germline V gene sequence: CDR1 SEHNR, CDR2 FQNEAQ (reference sequence). V dropped 5 bases and J dropped 3 bases, with 18 bases sitting between them. The CDR3 spans 16 residues. CDR3 nucleotide sequence: TGTGCCAGCAGCCCGGGGGACTTCCGTTTAACAGATACGCAGTATTTT. Translating it yields CASSPGDFRLTDTQYF.

The chain has TRBV7-2 and TRBJ2-6, with D possibly called TRBD1 or TRBD2 (5 bases each). CDR1 SGHTA and CDR2 FQGNSA come from the germline V gene. With 0 bases removed from V and 2 bases from J, the gap between germline ends came to 8 bases. The length of the CDR3 is 16 residues. CDR3 nucleotides: TGTGCCAGCAGCTTAGCGTGGGGGACTGGGGCCAACGTCCTGACTTTC. Translation gives CASSLAWGTGANVLTF.

In this sample, this clonotype turned up a few times. This chain connects TRBV23-1 to TRBJ2-5; TRBD2 is a possible D gene (6 bases). TRBV23-1 carries the ORF label, with uncertain function. This CDR3 spans 17 amino acids. Trimming took 0 bases from V and 4 from J, leaving 18 bases between them. CDR3 sequence: CASSQSWRDGPSETQYF. For the CDR3, the DNA is TGCGCCAGCAGTCAATCTTGGAGGGATGGCCCCTCAGAGACCCAGTACTTC.

This chain connects TRBV4-3 to TRBJ1-1; D not resolved. Trimming stripped 3 bases from V and 1 base from J, with 9 bases between. Germline CDR1 and CDR2: LGHNA and YSLEER. The CDR3 extends over 14 amino acids. The CDR3: CASSHLAANTEAFF. CDR3 sequence (DNA): TGCGCCAGCAGCCATCTGGCCGCGAACACTGAAGCTTTCTTT.

The chain has TRBV20-1 and TRBJ1-1; D gene ambiguous. The CDR3 loop spans 13 amino acids. The V and J ends lost 0 bases and 4 bases respectively, with 9 bases between them. Germline CDR1 is DFQATT and CDR2 is SNEGSKA (reference sequence). The CDR3 nucleotides are TGCAGTGCTAGAGATCTTCGGGGCACTGAAGCTTTCTTT. Amino acid sequence: CSARDLRGTEAFF.

V gene TRBV12-3 or TRBV12-4 combines with J gene TRBJ1-5; 7 bases fit TRBD1. The CDR3 has 14 amino acids. With 3 bases clipped from V and 5 bases from J, the junction kept 4 bases outside the gene matches. DNA of the CDR3: TGTGCCAGCAGTTTTTCAGGGGGAGATCAGCCCCAGCATTTT. It codes for CASSFSGGDQPQHF.